This entry features one T cell receptor beta chain sequence. These data belong to a study of blood T cell repertoires in COVID-19. Study summary: Samples taken during acute and convalescent COVID-19 were collected in the United States, Italy and Spain.

Original data processing: Estimation of nucleated cell counts was performed using reference gene primer amplification. Repertoires were generated with immunoSEQ multiplex PCR, while TCRdb's copy carries only in-frame clones and drops some. V and J calls and clone size follow that table, whereas D and trimming were derived from the DNA. The repertoire holds 50,000 or so clones, more than 75% seen once, with around 27% in the top ten. Germline V gene lookup returns CDR1 LNHDA and CDR2 SQIVND (reference sequence). Trimming removed 5 bases from V and 5 bases from J; junction bases left unmatched: 15. The CDR3 has 18 residues.

The material sequenced was peripheral blood. The chain is built from TRBV19 and TRBJ2-1; TRBD2 matches at 10 bases. The receptor was derived from a human donor in a cohort sampled during active COVID-19. CDR3 coding DNA: TGTGCCAGTAGTCCCGGACTAGCGGCTATTAGGAGGAACAATGAGCAGTTCTTC. It is translated as CASSPGLAAIRRNNEQFF.